These T cell receptor beta chains were read from a single sample in a study of response to subunit inactivated influenza vaccine. MiXCR, applied by TCRdb to the RT-PCR reads, yields one record per CDR3 protein. The sample has about 530,000 distinct CDR3 sequences, 13% seen once; the top ten hold roughly 14%. Sequenced material: PBMCs from blood, taken 45 days after vaccination. These receptors came from a man aged 50-60 years who received an inactivated influenza vaccine. CDR3s include the opening cysteine and the closing phenylalanine or tryptophan. D genes are given only for firm matches. Size tells how often a clone was seen (once, few, many) or the class of an expanded clone, and some rows leave it out.

j_gene,abundance,v_gene,d_gene,CDR3nt,CDR3aa
TRBJ2-7,many,TRBV6-1,-,TGTGCCAGCTGGGACTTGACAGCTTACGAGCAGTACTTC,CASWDLTAYEQYF
TRBJ1-5,many,TRBV4-3,-,TGCGCCAGCAGCCAAGAGCCAGGGGCTTATAGCAATCAGCCCCAGCATTTT,CASSQEPGAYSNQPQHF
TRBJ2-1,few,TRBV7-8,-,TGTGCCAGCAGCTATCGCTCTGGCGCGAGCTCCTACAATGAGCAGTTCTTC,CASSYRSGASSYNEQFF
TRBJ2-1,-,TRBV7-2,TRBD1,TGTGCCAGCAGCTCCCGTAGGGGGCGCGGGTACAATGAGCAGTTCTTC,CASSSRRGRGYNEQFF
TRBJ2-7,-,TRBV7-2,TRBD2,TGTGCCAGCTCCCTTGGGGCTAGCGGGAGCGGCTTGGACGAGCAGTACTTC,CASSLGASGSGLDEQYF
TRBJ2-7,-,TRBV6-5,-,TGTGCCAGCAGTTATCTCCGTAATGGAGGCGACGAGCAGTACTTC,CASSYLRNGGDEQYF
TRBJ2-7,few,TRBV5-1,-,TGCGCCAGCAGCTTGTCCCCAGCGACGGTACCCTACGAGCAGTACTTC,CASSLSPATVPYEQYF
TRBJ1-1,few,TRBV5-1,-,TGCGCCAGCAGCTTGATTCCCGCGGGGAACACTGAAGCTTTCTTT,CASSLIPAGNTEAFF
TRBJ2-1,-,TRBV10-3,-,TGTGCCATCAGTGAGCAGGGAACCTACAATGAGCAGTTCTTC,CAISEQGTYNEQFF
TRBJ1-6,few,TRBV2,TRBD1,TGTGCCAGCAGTGAACTACAGGGGGTGGATAATTCACCCCTCCACTTT,CASSELQGVDNSPLHF
TRBJ2-2,many,TRBV12-3/TRBV12-4,TRBD2,TGTGCCAGCAGTCCGACCGGGAGGCACACCGGGGAGCTGTTTTTT,CASSPTGRHTGELFF
TRBJ2-2,-,TRBV5-1,-,TGCGCCAGGAGCCTCACTACCGTCGGGGAGCTGTTTTTT,CARSLTTVGELFF
TRBJ2-1,few,TRBV14,-,TGTGCCAGCAGCCAAGCGGGAATCTGGGGAGACCAGTTCTTC,CASSQAGIWGDQFF
TRBJ2-7,few,TRBV27,-,TGTGCCAGCAGTTTATCGGTAGGAGGCACTTACTACGAGCAGTACTTC,CASSLSVGGTYYEQYF
TRBJ2-7,once,TRBV4-3,-,TGCGCCAGCAGCCAAGATTGGCAGCCTAACGAGCAGTACTTC,CASSQDWQPNEQYF
TRBJ2-2,few,TRBV7-2,-,TGTGCCAGCAGCTTAGAAGGTCGTACCGGGGAGCTGTTTTTT,CASSLEGRTGELFF
TRBJ2-1,few,TRBV3-1,TRBD2,TGTGCCAGCAGTCGTACACAGCGGGAGATCGATGAGCAGTTCTTC,CASSRTQREIDEQFF
TRBJ2-7,once,TRBV3-1,TRBD2,TGTGCCAGCAGCCGGATGGGACTAGCGGGAGGACGAAGACATGACGAGCAGTACTTC,CASSRMGLAGGRRHDEQYF
TRBJ2-7,-,TRBV7-2,-,TGTGCCAGCGCGGGACGGGGTGTATACGAGCAGTACTTC,CASAGRGVYEQYF
TRBJ1-2,few,TRBV10-3,TRBD1,TGTGCCATCAGTGAGTCGGGCAGGGGGCTTGGCTACACCTTC,CAISESGRGLGYTF
TRBJ2-3,few,TRBV6-2/TRBV6-3,-,TGTGCCAGCAGTTACTCGGGGGCAAGAGATACGCAGTATTTT,CASSYSGARDTQYF
TRBJ1-5,-,TRBV4-1,TRBD1,TGCGCCAGCAGCCAAGAGGCAGGGGGGAGTCAGCCCCAGCATTTT,CASSQEAGGSQPQHF
TRBJ1-3,-,TRBV28,-,TGTGCCAGCAACAAATTAGGGAGCTCTGGAAACACCATATATTTT,CASNKLGSSGNTIYF
TRBJ2-7,many,TRBV10-3,TRBD1,TGTGCCACCTCAGACAGGGGGATCAACGAGCAGTACTTC,CATSDRGINEQYF
TRBJ2-4,-,TRBV6-1,-,TGTGCCAGCAGTCCCGTCCCCGGGACTGGCAAAAACATTCAGTACTTC,CASSPVPGTGKNIQYF
TRBJ2-4,-,TRBV9,TRBD2,TGTGCCAGCAGCGTATCGGGACTAGGAAACATTCAGTACTTC,CASSVSGLGNIQYF
TRBJ2-1,many,TRBV24-1,-,TGTGCCACTCAAAACTACAATGAGCAGTTCTTC,CATQNYNEQFF
TRBJ1-3,-,TRBV12-3/TRBV12-4,-,TGTGCCAGCAGTCCAGGATTTACCTCTGGAAACACCATATATTTT,CASSPGFTSGNTIYF
TRBJ2-2,-,TRBV4-1,TRBD2,TGCGCCAGCAGCCAAGCGGGGGGGCCGCCAACCGGGGAGCTGTTTTTT,CASSQAGGPPTGELFF
TRBJ2-1,-,TRBV28,-,TGTGCCAGCAGTCTAATGACTAGTAGGGATGAGCAGTTCTTC,CASSLMTSRDEQFF
TRBJ2-6,few,TRBV12-3/TRBV12-4,-,TGTGCCAGCACCATAGTTTCAGGCTCTGGGGCCAACGTCCTGACTTTC,CASTIVSGSGANVLTF
TRBJ1-2,-,TRBV7-2,-,TGTGCCAGCAGCTTAGAGGACGGGTACGGCTATGGCTACACCTTC,CASSLEDGYGYGYTF
TRBJ2-1,few,TRBV29-1,-,TGCAGCGTACCCCGGAAGCGGAGTTCCTACAATGAGCAGTTCTTC,CSVPRKRSSYNEQFF
TRBJ1-3,-,TRBV5-1,-,TGCGCCAGCAGCTTGGGGGCCAGCTCTGGAAACACCATATATTTT,CASSLGASSGNTIYF
TRBJ2-6,many,TRBV29-1,TRBD2,TGCAGCGTTGAAGGTGGCGAGCGGGAGTACTCTGGGGCCAACGTCCTGACTTTC,CSVEGGEREYSGANVLTF
TRBJ1-6,few,TRBV27,TRBD1,TGTGCCAGCAGTTTTTCCGACAGGGGCAGTAATTCACCCCTCCACTTT,CASSFSDRGSNSPLHF
TRBJ2-7,-,TRBV7-8,TRBD2,TGTGCCAGCAGCTTACTCCACTGGGGTAGCGGGAGCTCCTACGAGCAGTACTTC,CASSLLHWGSGSSYEQYF
TRBJ1-2,-,TRBV5-6,-,TGTGCCAGCAGCTTCTTTGGGACCGGGACGGACTATGGCTACACCTTC,CASSFFGTGTDYGYTF
TRBJ2-5,-,TRBV3-1,TRBD1,TGTGCCAGCAGCCAAGACCAGGGGGCGACGACCCAGTACTTC,CASSQDQGATTQYF
TRBJ2-2,-,TRBV4-3,TRBD2,TGCGCCAGCAGCCGACTAGCGACAAACACCGGGGAGCTGTTTTTT,CASSRLATNTGELFF
TRBJ2-1,few,TRBV2,-,TGTGCCAGCGAATCTCGACTTCTCTACAATGAGCAGTTCTTC,CASESRLLYNEQFF
TRBJ2-1,-,TRBV6-4,-,TGTGCCAGCAGTGTTGGCGGGTCGGCCAATGAGCAGTTCTTC,CASSVGGSANEQFF
TRBJ1-5,-,TRBV21-1,-,TGTGCCAGCAGCCCCCCGAGGGGGTATGAGAGCAATCAGCCCCAGCATTTT,CASSPPRGYESNQPQHF
TRBJ1-5,-,TRBV12-3/TRBV12-4,-,TGTGCCAGCAGTTTAAACCAGTTGAATAGCAATCAGCCCCAGCATTTT,CASSLNQLNSNQPQHF
TRBJ2-1,-,TRBV12-3/TRBV12-4,-,TGTGCCAGCACACTAGGGGGTCTCGAGCAGTTCTTC,CASTLGGLEQFF
TRBJ2-2,few,TRBV12-3/TRBV12-4,-,TGTGCCAGCAGTTTCAAACGGAACACCGGGGAGCTGTTTTTT,CASSFKRNTGELFF
TRBJ2-7,few,TRBV6-1,TRBD1,TGTGCCAGCAGTGAGGGGGGGACAGGGTCCTACGAGCAGTACTTC,CASSEGGTGSYEQYF
TRBJ1-1,-,TRBV30,-,TGTGCCTGGAGGGGGACACCGAACACTGAAGCTTTCTTT,CAWRGTPNTEAFF
TRBJ2-7,-,TRBV5-5,TRBD1,TGTGCCAGCACCCCAGGACAGGAATACGAGCAGTACTTC,CASTPGQEYEQYF
TRBJ2-6,few,TRBV10-3,-,TGTGCCATCAGTGGGACAGATCGGCGCTCTGGGGCCAACGTCCTGACTTTC,CAISGTDRRSGANVLTF
TRBJ1-1,-,TRBV20-1,-,TGCAGTGCTAGAGATATTCGCGTAAACGACAGAAGAGCTTTCTTT,CSARDIRVNDRRAFF
TRBJ2-7,many,TRBV5-1,-,TGCGCCAGCAGCCCACAGGGAAACCACTACGAGCAGTACTTC,CASSPQGNHYEQYF
TRBJ2-1,many,TRBV29-1,-,TGCAGCGTTGAAGGTCTAGCAGCTGAGCAGTTCTTC,CSVEGLAAEQFF
TRBJ2-5,-,TRBV3-1,-,TGTACCATCTGTTTTGGATACGGGCTGACCGTGGCTGTGGAGACCCAGTACTTC,CTICFGYGLTVAVETQYF
TRBJ2-1,-,TRBV11-1,TRBD2,TGTGCCAGCAGCTTAAACCGGGGACTAGCGGGAGAGTTCTCCTACAATGAGCAGTTCTTC,CASSLNRGLAGEFSYNEQFF
TRBJ2-7,many,TRBV7-2,-,TGTGCCAGCAGCGAGACTCCCGGGGCCTACGAGCAGTACTTC,CASSETPGAYEQYF
TRBJ2-3,few,TRBV7-8,-,TGTGCCAGCAGCACCCAACAAGATACGCAGTATTTT,CASSTQQDTQYF
TRBJ2-2,many,TRBV27,TRBD1,TGTGCCAGCAGGGGACAGGGAAGGATCGGGGAGCTGTTTTTT,CASRGQGRIGELFF